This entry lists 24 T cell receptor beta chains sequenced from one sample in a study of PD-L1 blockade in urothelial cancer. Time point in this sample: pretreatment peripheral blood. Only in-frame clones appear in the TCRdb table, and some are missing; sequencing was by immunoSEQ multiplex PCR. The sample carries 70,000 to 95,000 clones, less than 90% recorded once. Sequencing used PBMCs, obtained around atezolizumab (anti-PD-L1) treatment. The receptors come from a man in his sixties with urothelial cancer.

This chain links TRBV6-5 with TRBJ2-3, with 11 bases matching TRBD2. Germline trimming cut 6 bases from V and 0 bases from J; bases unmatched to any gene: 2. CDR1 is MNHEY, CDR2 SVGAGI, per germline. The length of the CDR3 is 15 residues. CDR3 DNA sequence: TGTGCCAGCAGCCGGACTAGCGGGAGCACAGATACGCAGTATTTT. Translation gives CASSRTSGSTDTQYF.

CDR3 DNA: TGTGCCAGCAGCTTCACAACAGGGAGGGGGGCTGAAGCTTTCTTT. Its translation: CASSFTTGRGAEAFF. The rearrangement joins TRBV7-9 to TRBJ1-1; TRBD1 might be the D (6 bases). The V gene lost 3 bases and the J gene lost 6 bases, with 17 bases spanning the gap. The germline gives CDR1 SEHNR, CDR2 FQNEAQ (reference sequence). The length of the CDR3 is 15 residues.

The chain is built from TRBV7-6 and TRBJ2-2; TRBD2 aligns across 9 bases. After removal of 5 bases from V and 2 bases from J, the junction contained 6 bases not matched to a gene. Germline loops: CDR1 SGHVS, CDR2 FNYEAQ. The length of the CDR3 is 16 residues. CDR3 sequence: CASSPTSGANTGELFF. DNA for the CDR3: TGTGCCAGCAGCCCGACTAGCGGAGCAAACACCGGGGAGCTGTTTTTT.

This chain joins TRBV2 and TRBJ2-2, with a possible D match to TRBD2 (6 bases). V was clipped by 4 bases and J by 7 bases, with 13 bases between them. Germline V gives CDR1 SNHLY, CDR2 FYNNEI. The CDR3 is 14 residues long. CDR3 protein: CASSAEGRNGELFF. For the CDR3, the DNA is TGTGCCAGCAGTGCCGAGGGGAGGAACGGGGAGCTGTTTTTT.

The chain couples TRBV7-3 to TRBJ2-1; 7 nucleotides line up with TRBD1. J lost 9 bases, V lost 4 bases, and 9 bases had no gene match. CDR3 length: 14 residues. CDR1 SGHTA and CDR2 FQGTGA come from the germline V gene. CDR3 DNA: TGTGCCAGCAGCTCACTACAGGGGCGGACTGAGCAGTTCTTC. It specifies CASSSLQGRTEQFF.

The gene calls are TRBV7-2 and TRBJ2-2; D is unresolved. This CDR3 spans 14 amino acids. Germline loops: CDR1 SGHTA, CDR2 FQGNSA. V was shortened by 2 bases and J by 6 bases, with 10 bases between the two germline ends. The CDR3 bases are TGTGCCAGCAGCTTATATTCCGGTCCCGGGGAGCTGTTTTTT. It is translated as CASSLYSGPGELFF.

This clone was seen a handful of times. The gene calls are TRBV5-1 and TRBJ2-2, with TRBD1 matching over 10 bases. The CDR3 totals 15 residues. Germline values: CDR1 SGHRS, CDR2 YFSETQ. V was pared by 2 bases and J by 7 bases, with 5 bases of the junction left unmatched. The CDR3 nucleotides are TGCGCCAGCAGCTTACGACAGGGGGCTGGCGGGGAGCTGTTTTTT. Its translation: CASSLRQGAGGELFF.

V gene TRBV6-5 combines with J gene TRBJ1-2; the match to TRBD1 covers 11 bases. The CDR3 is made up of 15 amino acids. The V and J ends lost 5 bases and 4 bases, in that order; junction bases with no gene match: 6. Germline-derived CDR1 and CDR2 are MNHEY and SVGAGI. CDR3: CASSAGTGGSYGYTF. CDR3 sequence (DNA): TGTGCCAGCAGTGCCGGGACAGGGGGAAGCTATGGCTACACCTTC.

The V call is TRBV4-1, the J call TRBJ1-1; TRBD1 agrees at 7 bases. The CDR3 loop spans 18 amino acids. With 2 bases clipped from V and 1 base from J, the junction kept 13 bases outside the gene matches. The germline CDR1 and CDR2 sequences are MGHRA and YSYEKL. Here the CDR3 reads CASSQMRLLRGPNTEAFF. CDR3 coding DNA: TGCGCCAGCAGCCAAATGAGATTATTGAGGGGGCCGAACACTGAAGCTTTCTTT.

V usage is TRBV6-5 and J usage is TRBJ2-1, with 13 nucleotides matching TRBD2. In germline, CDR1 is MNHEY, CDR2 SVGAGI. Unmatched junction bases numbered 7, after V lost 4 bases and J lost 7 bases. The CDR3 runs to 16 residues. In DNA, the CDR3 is TGTGCCAGCAGTTGGAGGACTAGCGGGAGAGGGAATGAGCAGTTCTTC. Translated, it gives CASSWRTSGRGNEQFF.

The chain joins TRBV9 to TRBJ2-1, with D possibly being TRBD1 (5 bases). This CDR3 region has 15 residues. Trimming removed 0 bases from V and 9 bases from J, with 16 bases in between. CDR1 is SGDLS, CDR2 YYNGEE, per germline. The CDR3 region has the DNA TGTGCCAGCAGCGTAGCCCCCCAGGGTAGGTCTGAGCAGTTCTTC. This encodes CASSVAPQGRSEQFF.

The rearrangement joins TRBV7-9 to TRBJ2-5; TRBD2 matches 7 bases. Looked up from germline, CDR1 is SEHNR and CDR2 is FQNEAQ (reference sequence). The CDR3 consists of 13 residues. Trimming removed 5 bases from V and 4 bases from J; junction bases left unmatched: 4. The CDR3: CASSPGGRETQYF. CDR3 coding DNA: TGTGCCAGCAGCCCGGGAGGTCGAGAGACCCAGTACTTC. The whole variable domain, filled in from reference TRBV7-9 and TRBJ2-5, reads DTGVSQNPRHKITKRGQNVTFRCDPISEHNRLYWYRQTLGQGPEFLTYFQNEAQLEKSRLLSDRFSAERPKGSFSTLEIQRTEQGDSAMYLCASSPGGRETQYFGPGTRLLVL.

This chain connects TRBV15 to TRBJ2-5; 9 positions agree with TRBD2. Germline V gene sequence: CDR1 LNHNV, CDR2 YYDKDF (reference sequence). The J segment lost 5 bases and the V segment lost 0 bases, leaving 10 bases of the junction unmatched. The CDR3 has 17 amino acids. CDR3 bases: TGTGCCACCAGCAGAGAGGGGGGCGGGAGGGCCGGGGAGACCCAGTACTTC. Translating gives CATSREGGGRAGETQYF.

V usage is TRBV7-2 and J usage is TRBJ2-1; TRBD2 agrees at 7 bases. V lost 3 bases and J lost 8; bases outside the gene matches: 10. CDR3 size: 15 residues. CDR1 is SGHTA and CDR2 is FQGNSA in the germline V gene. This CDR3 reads CASSLGPGGIDEQFF. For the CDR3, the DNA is TGTGCCAGCAGCTTGGGGCCGGGGGGTATCGATGAGCAGTTCTTC.

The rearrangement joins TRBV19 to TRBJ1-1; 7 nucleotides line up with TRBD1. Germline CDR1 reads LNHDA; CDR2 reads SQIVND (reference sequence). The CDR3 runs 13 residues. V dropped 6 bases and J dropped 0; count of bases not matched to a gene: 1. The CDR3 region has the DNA TGTGCCAGTAGGGACAGGATGAACACTGAAGCTTTCTTT. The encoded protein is CASRDRMNTEAFF.

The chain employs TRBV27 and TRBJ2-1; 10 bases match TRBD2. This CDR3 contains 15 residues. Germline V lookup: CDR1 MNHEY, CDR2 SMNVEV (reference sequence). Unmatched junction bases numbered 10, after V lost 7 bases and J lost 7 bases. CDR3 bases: TGTGCCAGCACCCCCGCCAGCGGGAGGGGGAATGAGCAGTTCTTC. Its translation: CASTPASGRGNEQFF.

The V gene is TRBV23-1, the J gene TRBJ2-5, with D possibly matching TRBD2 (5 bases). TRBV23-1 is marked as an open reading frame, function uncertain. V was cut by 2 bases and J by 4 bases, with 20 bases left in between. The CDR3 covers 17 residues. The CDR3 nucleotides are TGCGCCAGCAGTCAACGTCTCCGGGAAGGGAGCCTAGAGACCCAGTACTTC. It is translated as CASSQRLREGSLETQYF.

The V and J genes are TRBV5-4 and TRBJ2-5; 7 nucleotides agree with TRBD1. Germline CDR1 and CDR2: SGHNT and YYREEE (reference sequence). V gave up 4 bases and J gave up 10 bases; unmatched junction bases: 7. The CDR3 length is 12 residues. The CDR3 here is CASSPTGANQYF. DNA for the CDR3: TGTGCCAGCAGCCCTACAGGGGCTAACCAGTACTTC. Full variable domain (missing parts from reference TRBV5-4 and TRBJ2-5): ETGVTQSPTHLIKTRGQQVTLRCSSQSGHNTVSWYQQALGQGPQFIFQYYREEENGRGNFPPRFSGLQFPNYSSELNVNALELDDSALYLCASSPTGANQYFGPGTRLLVL.

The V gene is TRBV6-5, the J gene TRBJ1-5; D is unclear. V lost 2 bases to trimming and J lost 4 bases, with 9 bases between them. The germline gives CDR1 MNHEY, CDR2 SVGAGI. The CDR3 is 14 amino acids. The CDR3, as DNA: TGTGCCAGCAGTTACCCGGGTACAAATCAGCCCCAGCATTTT. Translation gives CASSYPGTNQPQHF.

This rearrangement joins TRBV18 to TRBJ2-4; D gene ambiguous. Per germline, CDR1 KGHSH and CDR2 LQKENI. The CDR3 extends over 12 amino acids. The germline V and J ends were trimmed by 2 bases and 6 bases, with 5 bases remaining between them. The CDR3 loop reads CASSPEINIQYF. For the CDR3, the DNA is TGTGCCAGCTCACCAGAGATAAACATTCAGTACTTC.

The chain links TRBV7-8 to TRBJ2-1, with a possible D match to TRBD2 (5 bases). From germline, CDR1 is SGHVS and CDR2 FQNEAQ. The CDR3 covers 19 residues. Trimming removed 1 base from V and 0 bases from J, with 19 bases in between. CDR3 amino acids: CASSLDAGSARNSYNEQFF. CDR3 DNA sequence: TGTGCCAGCAGCTTAGACGCGGGCTCAGCGCGCAACTCCTACAATGAGCAGTTCTTC.

The CDR3 bases are TGTGCCAGCAGCTTGGCCCTACTAGCGGGGAGGAACAATGAGCAGTTCTTC. Amino acids: CASSLALLAGRNNEQFF. The chain carries TRBV5-6 and TRBJ2-1; 10 bases line up with TRBD2. V lost 0 bases to trimming and J lost 5 bases; unmatched junction nucleotides: 8. The CDR3 is made up of 17 amino acids. Germline V gene sequence: CDR1 SGHDT, CDR2 YYEEEE.

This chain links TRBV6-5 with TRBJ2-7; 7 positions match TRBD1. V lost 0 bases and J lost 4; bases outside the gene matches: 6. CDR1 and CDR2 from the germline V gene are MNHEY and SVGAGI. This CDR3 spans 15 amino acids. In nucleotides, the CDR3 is TGTGCCAGCAGTTACTCCTTACAGGGGACATACGAGCAGTACTTC. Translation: CASSYSLQGTYEQYF.

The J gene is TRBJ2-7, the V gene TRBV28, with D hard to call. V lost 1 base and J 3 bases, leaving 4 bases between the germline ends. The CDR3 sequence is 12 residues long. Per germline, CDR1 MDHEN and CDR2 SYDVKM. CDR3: CASSLFRYEQYF. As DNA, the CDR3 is TGTGCCAGCAGTTTATTTCGCTACGAGCAGTACTTC.